The T cell receptor beta chain under discussion was sequenced for a study of blood T cells in healthy people across ages. There are a few counts of this clonotype. Germline V gene data show CDR1 as MNHNS and CDR2 as SASEGT. The V gene lost 6 bases and the J gene lost 4 bases, with 24 bases spanning the gap. The CDR3 totals 17 residues. For the second PCR, which ran for about 7 to 11 cycles, a sample-barcoded 5' primer and a J-beta primer mix were used. TCRdb independently ran MiXCR on the 5' RACE reads; one entry per CDR3 protein. Of hundreds of thousands of distinct CDR3 sequences in the sample, 36% are singletons; the top ten hold over 10%.

The clonotype was recovered from a young man in good health. The chain recombines TRBV6-1 with TRBJ1-2; D perhaps matches TRBD1 (6 bases). The sequenced sample consisted of blood. The CDR3 DNA is TGTGCCAGCAGCCGTGGACAGTCCTTGAGAGGGGGCTATGGCTACACCTTC. It encodes CASSRGQSLRGGYGYTF.